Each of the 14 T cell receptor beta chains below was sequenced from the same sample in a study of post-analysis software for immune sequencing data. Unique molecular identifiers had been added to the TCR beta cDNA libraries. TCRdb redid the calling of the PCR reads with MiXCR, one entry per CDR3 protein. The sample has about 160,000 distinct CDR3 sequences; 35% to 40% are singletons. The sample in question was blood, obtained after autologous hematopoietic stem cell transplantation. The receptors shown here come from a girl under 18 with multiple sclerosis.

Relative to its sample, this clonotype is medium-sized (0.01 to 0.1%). The CDR3 is CASSFEGSAYEQYF. The CDR3 nucleotides read TGTGCCAGCAGCTTTGAGGGATCCGCCTACGAGCAGTACTTC. V gene TRBV7-2 combines with J gene TRBJ2-7; maybe TRBD2 (5 bases). This CDR3 contains 14 residues. The germline V gene has CDR1 SGHTA and CDR2 FQGNSA. The germline V and J ends were trimmed by 3 bases and 2 bases, with 11 bases remaining between them.

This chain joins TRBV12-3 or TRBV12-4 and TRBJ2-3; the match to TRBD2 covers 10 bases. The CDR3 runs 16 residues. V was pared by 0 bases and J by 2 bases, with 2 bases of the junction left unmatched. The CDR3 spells CASSLALAGNTDTQYF. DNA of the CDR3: TGTGCCAGCAGTTTAGCACTAGCGGGAAACACAGATACGCAGTATTTT.

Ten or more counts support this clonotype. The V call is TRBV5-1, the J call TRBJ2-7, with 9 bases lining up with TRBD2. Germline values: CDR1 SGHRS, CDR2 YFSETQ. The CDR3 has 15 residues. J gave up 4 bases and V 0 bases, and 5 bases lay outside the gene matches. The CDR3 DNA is TGCGCCAGCAGCTTGGAGGTTAGCGGGAGTTACGAGCAGTACTTC. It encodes CASSLEVSGSYEQYF.

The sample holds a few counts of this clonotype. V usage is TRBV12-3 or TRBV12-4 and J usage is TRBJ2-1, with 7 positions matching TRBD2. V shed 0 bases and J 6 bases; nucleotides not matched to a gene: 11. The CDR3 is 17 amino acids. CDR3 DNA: TGTGCCAGCAGTTTAGCGGGGGGGAGAAATGGGTTCAATGAGCAGTTCTTC. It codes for CASSLAGGRNGFNEQFF.

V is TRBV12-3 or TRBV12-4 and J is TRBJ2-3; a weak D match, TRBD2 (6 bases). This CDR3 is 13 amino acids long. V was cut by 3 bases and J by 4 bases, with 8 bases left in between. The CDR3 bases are TGTGCCAGCAGTTTCGGCGGGGCAGATACGCAGTATTTT. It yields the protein CASSFGGADTQYF.

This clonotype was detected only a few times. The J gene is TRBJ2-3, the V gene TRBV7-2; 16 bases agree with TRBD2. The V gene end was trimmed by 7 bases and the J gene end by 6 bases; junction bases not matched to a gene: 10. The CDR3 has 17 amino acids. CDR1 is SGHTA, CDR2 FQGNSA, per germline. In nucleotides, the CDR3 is TGTGCCAGCATCCCTGGGGGACTAGCGGGAGGGCTGGATACGCAGTATTTT. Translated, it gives CASIPGGLAGGLDTQYF.

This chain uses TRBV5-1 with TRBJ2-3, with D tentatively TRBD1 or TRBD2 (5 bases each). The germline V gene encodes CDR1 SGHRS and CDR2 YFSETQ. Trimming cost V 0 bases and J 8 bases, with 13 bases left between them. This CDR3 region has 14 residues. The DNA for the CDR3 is TGCGCCAGCAGCTTGGAGGCAGCGAGGGGTACGCAGTATTTT. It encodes CASSLEAARGTQYF.

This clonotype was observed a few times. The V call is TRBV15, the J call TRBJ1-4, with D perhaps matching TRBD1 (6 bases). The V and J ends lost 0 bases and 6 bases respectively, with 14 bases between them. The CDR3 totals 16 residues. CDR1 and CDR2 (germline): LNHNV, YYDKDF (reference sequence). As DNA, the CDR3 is TGTGCCACCAGCAGAGATCGGTGGGACACGGATGAAAAACTGTTTTTT. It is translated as CATSRDRWDTDEKLFF.

For the CDR3, the DNA is TGTGCCAGCAGCCCGAACACAGGGTTTGATGGCTACACCTTC. It encodes CASSPNTGFDGYTF. The chain recombines TRBV4-2 with TRBJ1-2; perhaps TRBD1 as D (6 bases). This CDR3 is built from 14 residues. CDR1 is LGHNA, CDR2 YNFKEQ, per germline. The V and J ends lost 4 bases and 6 bases respectively, with 15 bases between them.

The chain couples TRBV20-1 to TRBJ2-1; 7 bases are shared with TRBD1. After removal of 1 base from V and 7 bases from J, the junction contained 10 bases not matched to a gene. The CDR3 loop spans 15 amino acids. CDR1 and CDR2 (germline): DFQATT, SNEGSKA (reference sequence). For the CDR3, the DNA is TGCAGTGCTAGAGGGACAGGACCCAAGTGGAATGAGCAGTTCTTC. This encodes CSARGTGPKWNEQFF.

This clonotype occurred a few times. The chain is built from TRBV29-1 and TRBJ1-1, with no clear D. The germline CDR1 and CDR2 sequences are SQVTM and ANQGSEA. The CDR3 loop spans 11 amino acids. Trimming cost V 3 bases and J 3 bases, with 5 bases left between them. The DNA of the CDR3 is TGCAGCGTTGACACCGACACTGAAGCTTTCTTT. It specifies CSVDTDTEAFF.

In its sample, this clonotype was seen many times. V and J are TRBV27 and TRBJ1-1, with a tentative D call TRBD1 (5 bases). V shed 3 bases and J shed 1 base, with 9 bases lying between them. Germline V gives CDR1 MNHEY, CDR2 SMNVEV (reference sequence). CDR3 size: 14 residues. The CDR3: CASSLGLWNTEAFF. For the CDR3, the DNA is TGTGCCAGCAGTTTGGGGCTTTGGAACACTGAAGCTTTCTTT.

Here the CDR3 reads CSVVTGTSGRAYEQYF. In nucleotides, the CDR3 is TGCAGCGTTGTTACCGGGACTAGCGGGAGGGCTTACGAGCAGTACTTC. V usage is TRBV29-1 and J usage is TRBJ2-7, with 16 nucleotides matching TRBD2. Germline V gene lookup returns CDR1 SQVTM and CDR2 ANQGSEA. The CDR3 covers 16 residues. The V segment lost 4 bases and the J segment 4 bases; nucleotides outside the gene matches: 7.

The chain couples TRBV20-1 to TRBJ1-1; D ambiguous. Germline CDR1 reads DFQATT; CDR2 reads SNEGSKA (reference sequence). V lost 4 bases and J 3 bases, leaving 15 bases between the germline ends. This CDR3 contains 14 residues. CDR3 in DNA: TGCAGTGCTATCAAGGGTCTGGCGGACACTGAAGCTTTCTTT. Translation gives CSAIKGLADTEAFF.